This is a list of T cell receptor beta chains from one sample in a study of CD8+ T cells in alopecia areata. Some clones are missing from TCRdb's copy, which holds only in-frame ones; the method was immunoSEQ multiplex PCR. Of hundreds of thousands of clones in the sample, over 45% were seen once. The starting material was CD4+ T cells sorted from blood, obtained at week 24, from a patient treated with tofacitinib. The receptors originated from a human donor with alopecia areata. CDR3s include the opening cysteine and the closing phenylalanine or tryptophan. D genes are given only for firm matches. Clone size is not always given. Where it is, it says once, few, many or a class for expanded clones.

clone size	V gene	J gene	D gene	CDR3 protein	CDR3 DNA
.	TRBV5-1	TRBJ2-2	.	CASSLPGAANTGELFF	TGCGCCAGCAGCTTGCCGGGGGCGGCGAACACCGGGGAGCTGTTTTTT
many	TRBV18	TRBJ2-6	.	CASSPPTGLSGANVLTF	TGTGCCAGCTCACCCCCTACAGGGCTGAGTGGGGCCAACGTCCTGACTTTC
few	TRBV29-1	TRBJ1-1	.	CSVEVRFLSRGAFF	TGCAGCGTTGAAGTCCGCTTTCTTTCTCGGGGAGCTTTCTTT
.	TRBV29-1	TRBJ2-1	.	CSVVQGSYNEQFF	TGCAGCGTTGTCCAGGGTTCCTACAATGAGCAGTTCTTC
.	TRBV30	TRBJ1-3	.	CAWSVGTADGNTIYF	TGTGCCTGGAGTGTAGGCACAGCGGACGGAAACACCATATATTTT
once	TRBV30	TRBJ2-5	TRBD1	CAWSVEQGQETQYF	TGTGCCTGGAGTGTAGAACAGGGGCAAGAGACCCAGTACTTC
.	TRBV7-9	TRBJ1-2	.	CASSPSGTGAFGYTF	TGTGCCAGCAGCCCCTCCGGGACGGGGGCTTTTGGCTACACCTTC
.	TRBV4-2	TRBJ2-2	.	CASAAGQANTGELFF	TGTGCCAGCGCCGCGGGACAAGCGAACACCGGGGAGCTGTTTTTT
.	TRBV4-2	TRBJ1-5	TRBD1	CASSRRQGDGQPQHF	TGTGCCAGCAGCCGCCGACAGGGGGATGGCCAGCCCCAGCATTTT
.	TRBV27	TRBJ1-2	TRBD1	CASSSGGGGYTF	TGTGCCAGCAGTTCAGGGGGCGGGGGCTACACCTTC
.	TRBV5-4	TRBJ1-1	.	CASSRSARGGSLNTEAFF	TGTGCCAGCAGCCGGTCCGCCCGGGGGGGATCCCTAAACACTGAAGCTTTCTTT
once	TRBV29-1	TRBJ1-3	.	CSVRGSGNTIYF	TGCAGCGTGAGGGGGTCTGGAAACACCATATATTTT
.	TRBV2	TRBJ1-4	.	CASSEITNNEKLFF	TGTGCCAGCAGTGAAATCACGAATAATGAAAAACTGTTTTTT
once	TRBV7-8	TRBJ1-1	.	CASSLAGLSNTEAFF	TGTGCCAGCAGCTTAGCAGGGTTGTCGAACACTGAAGCTTTCTTT
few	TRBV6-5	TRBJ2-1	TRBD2	CASGAGDEQFF	TGTGCCAGTGGGGCGGGGGACGAGCAGTTCTTC
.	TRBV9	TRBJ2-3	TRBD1	CASSALTGSDTQYF	TGTGCCAGCAGCGCACTGACAGGGTCAGATACGCAGTATTTT
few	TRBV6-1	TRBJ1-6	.	CASSDMSNSPLHF	TGTGCCAGCAGTGACATGTCGAATTCACCCCTCCACTTT
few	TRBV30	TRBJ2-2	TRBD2	CAWNSGVTGELFF	TGTGCCTGGAACAGCGGGGTCACCGGGGAGCTGTTTTTT
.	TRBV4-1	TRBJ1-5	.	CASSQRALQGSQPQHF	TGCGCCAGCAGCCAAAGGGCACTCCAGGGTAGTCAGCCCCAGCATTTT
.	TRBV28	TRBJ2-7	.	CASRPGWSSYEQYF	TGTGCCAGCAGACCGGGGTGGAGCTCCTACGAGCAGTACTTC
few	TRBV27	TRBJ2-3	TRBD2	CASSLLAVSTDTQYF	TGTGCCAGCAGTTTACTAGCGGTTAGCACAGATACGCAGTATTTT
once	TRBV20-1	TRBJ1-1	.	CSAREIRTAFF	TGCAGTGCTAGAGAAATCCGAACAGCTTTCTTT
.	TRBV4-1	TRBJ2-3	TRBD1	CASSQDRQGTPRDTQYF	TGCGCCAGCAGCCAAGATCGACAGGGGACCCCCAGGGATACGCAGTATTTT
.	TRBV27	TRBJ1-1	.	CASRVKPGRTEAFF	TGTGCCAGCAGAGTTAAACCTGGGCGCACTGAAGCTTTCTTT
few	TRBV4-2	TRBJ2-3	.	CASSQGTFDTQYF	TGTGCCAGCAGCCAGGGGACCTTTGATACGCAGTATTTT
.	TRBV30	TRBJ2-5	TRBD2	CAWAGGLETQYF	TGTGCCTGGGCGGGGGGGCTGGAGACCCAGTACTTC
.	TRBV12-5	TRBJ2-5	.	CASGFAGEETQYF	TGTGCTAGTGGTTTTGCAGGGGAGGAGACCCAGTACTTC
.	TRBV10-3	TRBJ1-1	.	CAISGTDDAEAFF	TGTGCCATCAGTGGGACAGACGACGCTGAAGCTTTCTTT
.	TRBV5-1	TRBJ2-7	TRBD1	CASSLRGQSSYEQYF	TGCGCCAGCAGCTTGAGGGGACAGAGCTCCTACGAGCAGTACTTC
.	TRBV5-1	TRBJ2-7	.	CASRLEYEQYF	TGCGCCAGCAGGTTGGAATACGAGCAGTACTTC
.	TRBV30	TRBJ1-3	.	CAWRGDGSGNTIYF	TGTGCCTGGAGGGGCGATGGCTCTGGAAACACCATATATTTT
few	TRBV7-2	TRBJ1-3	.	CASSRGNTIYF	TGTGCCAGCAGCCGCGGAAACACCATATATTTT
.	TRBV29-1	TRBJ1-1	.	CSVEEGGQGEAFF	TGCAGCGTTGAAGAAGGCGGCCAGGGTGAAGCTTTCTTT
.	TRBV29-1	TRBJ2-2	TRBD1	CSPKTGLNTGELFF	TGCAGCCCAAAGACAGGGTTGAACACCGGGGAGCTGTTTTTT
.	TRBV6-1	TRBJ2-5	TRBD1	CASRDPGQGQETQYF	TGTGCCAGCAGGGACCCGGGACAGGGACAAGAGACCCAGTACTTC
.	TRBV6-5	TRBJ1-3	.	CASRRQVSVGNTIYF	TGTGCCAGCAGGCGACAGGTCTCTGTAGGAAACACCATATATTTT
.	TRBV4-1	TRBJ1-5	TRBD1	CASSQEDRGQPQHF	TGCGCCAGCAGCCAAGAGGACAGGGGTCAGCCCCAGCATTTT
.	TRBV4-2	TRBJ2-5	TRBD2	CASSQGGGLAAGETQYF	TGTGCCAGCAGCCAAGGGGGGGGACTAGCGGCTGGAGAGACCCAGTACTTC
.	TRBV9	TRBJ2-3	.	CASNFTDTQYF	TGTGCCAGCAACTTCACAGATACGCAGTATTTT
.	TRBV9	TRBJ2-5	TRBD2	CASSVGSSGGADETQYF	TGTGCCAGCAGCGTGGGTTCTAGCGGGGGGGCGGATGAGACCCAGTACTTC
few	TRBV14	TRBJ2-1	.	CASSQLLLEKQFF	TGTGCCAGCAGCCAACTTCTCTTGGAGAAGCAGTTCTTC
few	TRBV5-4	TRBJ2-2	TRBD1	CASSPGTGGSVGELFF	TGTGCCAGCAGCCCCGGGACAGGGGGCTCGGTCGGGGAGCTGTTTTTT
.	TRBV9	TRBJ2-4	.	CASSVGDTPLGNIQYF	TGTGCCAGCAGCGTAGGGGACACCCCCTTGGGTAACATTCAGTACTTC
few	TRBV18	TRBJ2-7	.	CASSPPVVNEQYF	TGTGCCAGCTCACCACCGGTGGTGAACGAGCAGTACTTC
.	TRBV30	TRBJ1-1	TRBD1	CAWTDRGRVTEAFF	TGTGCCTGGACTGACAGGGGTCGGGTGACTGAAGCTTTCTTT
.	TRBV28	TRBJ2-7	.	CASSQNLYEQYF	TGTGCCAGCAGTCAAAACCTCTACGAGCAGTACTTC
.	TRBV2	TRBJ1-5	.	CASSVGSNQPQHF	TGTGCCAGCAGTGTGGGAAGCAATCAGCCCCAGCATTTT
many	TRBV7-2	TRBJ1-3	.	CASSYDRQEGNTIYF	TGTGCCAGCAGCTATGATAGACAGGAGGGAAACACCATATATTTT
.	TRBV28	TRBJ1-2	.	CASSQGGYGCTF	TGTGCCAGCAGTCAGGGCGGATATGGCTGCACCTTC
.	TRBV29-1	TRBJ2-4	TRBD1	CSAGQGRDIQYF	TGCAGCGCGGGACAGGGGAGAGACATTCAGTACTTC
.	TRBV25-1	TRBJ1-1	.	CASSSLGGRGAFF	TGTGCCAGCAGTTCCCTCGGGGGGAGGGGAGCTTTCTTT
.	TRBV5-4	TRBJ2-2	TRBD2	CASSLASSGGFGNTGELFF	TGTGCCAGCAGCTTGGCGTCTAGCGGGGGATTTGGGAACACCGGGGAGCTGTTTTTT
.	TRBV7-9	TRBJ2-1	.	CASSPSNNEQFF	TGTGCCAGCAGCCCCTCAAACAATGAGCAGTTCTTC
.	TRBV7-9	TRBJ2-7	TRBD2	CASSSSRPSGSYEQYF	TGTGCCAGCAGCTCCTCAAGGCCTAGCGGATCCTACGAGCAGTACTTC